Here is one TCR beta chain with its context. Its target antigen remains unknown. Base qualities are missing; no much larger clone stands one base away. To prepare the library, the immunoSEQ multiplex PCR assay was applied. In TCRdb, the immuneACCESS table is reduced to in-frame sequences with V and J assigned. These tables do not hold every clone; where another copy was compared, an unresolved V gene accounts for under half, and the others remain unexplained. The sample yields 85,000 to 110,000 clones; 85% to 95% were counted once. The leading ten clones occupy 0.8% to 1% of the sample. This specimen comes from a study of T cell changes during pregnancy in multiple sclerosis (dated by TCRdb to between 2019 and 2020). Turning to the overall study: The study examined how the T cell repertoire changed over the course of pregnancy in women with multiple sclerosis.

CDR1 LNHDA and CDR2 SQIVND are derived from the germline V gene (reference sequence). The CDR3 runs 15 residues from the cysteine to the phenylalanine. The retained sequence is limited to the CDR3, 45 bases, with the frame set at the first base. Deletion took 4 bases off V and 3 bases off J, with a span of 12 bases between the germline ends. The TCR sequence derives from a female donor with multiple sclerosis, enrolled in a pregnancy study. Material: peripheral blood, obtained after pregnancy. The sequence is built from TRBV19 and TRBJ2-2; TRBD1 could be the D gene, as 6 bases match. The CDR3 region reads CASSTGQSYTGELFF. In nucleotides, the sequence is TGTGCCAGTAGTACTGGACAGAGTTACACCGGGGAGCTGTTTTTT.